This T cell receptor (beta chain) came from a study of blood T cell repertoires in COVID-19. Overall study context: Acute and convalescent COVID-19 specimens originated in the United States, Italy and Spain. In each case, the material was cDNA or gDNA derived from T cells, B-cell-depleted T cells, or PBMCs.

Libraries were prepared by immunoSEQ multiplex PCR; TCRdb keeps only in-frame clonotypes and omits some of them. This table has about 43,000 clones, roughly 87% appearing once. Germline CDR1 and CDR2: MNHNY and SVGAGI (reference sequence). CDR3 size: 13 residues. The J gene is TRBJ2-5, the V gene TRBV6-6; possibly TRBD2 for D (6 bases). The TCR sequence derives from a man aged 55 to 70 with active COVID-19. Sequences were obtained from peripheral blood. The CDR3 DNA sequence: TGTGCATCGGGACTCAATTCCCAAGAGACCCAGTACTTC. This codes for CASGLNSQETQYF.